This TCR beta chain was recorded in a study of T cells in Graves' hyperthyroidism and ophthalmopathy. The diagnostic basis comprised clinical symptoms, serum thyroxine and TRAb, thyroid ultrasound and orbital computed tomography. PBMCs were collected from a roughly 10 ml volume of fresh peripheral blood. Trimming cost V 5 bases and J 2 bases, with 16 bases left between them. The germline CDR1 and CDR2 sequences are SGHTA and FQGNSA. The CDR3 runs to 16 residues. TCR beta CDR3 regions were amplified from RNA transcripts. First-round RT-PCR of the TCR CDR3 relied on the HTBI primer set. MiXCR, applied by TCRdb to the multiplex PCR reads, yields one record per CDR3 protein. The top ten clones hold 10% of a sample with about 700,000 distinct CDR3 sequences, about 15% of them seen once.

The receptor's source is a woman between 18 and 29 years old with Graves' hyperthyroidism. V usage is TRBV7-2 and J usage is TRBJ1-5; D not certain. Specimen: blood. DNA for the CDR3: TGTGCCAGCAGCCCAGTGGGGATAACGGGCAATCAGCCCCAGCATTTT. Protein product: CASSPVGITGNQPQHF.